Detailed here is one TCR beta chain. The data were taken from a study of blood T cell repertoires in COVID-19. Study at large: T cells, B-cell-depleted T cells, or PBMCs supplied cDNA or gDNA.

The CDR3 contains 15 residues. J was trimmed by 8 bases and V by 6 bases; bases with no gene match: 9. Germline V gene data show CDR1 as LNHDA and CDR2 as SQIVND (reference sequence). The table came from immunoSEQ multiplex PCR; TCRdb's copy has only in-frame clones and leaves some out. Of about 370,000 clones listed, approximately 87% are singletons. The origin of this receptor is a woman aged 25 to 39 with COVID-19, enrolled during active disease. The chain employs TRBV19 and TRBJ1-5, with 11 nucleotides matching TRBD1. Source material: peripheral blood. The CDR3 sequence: CASRSRTGGLEPQHF. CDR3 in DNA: TGTGCCAGTAGATCCAGGACAGGGGGCTTGGAGCCCCAGCATTTT.